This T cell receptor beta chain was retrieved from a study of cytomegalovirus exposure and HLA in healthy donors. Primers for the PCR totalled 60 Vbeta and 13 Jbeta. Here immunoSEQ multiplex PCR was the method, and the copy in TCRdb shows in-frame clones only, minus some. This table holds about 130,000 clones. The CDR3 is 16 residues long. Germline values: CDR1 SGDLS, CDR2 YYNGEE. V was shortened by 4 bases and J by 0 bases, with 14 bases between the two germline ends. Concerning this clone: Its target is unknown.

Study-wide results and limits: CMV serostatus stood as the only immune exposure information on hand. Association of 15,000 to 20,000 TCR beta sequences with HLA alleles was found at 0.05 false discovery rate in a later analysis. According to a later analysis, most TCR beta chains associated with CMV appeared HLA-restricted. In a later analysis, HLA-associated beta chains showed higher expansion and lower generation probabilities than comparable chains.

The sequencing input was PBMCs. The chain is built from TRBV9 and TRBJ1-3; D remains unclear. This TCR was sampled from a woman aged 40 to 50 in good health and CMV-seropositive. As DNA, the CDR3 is TGTGCCAGCAGCCCGAGCCCGGGAGGCTCTGGAAACACCATATATTTT. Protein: CASSPSPGGSGNTIYF. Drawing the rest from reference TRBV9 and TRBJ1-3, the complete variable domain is DSGVTQTPKHLITATGQRVTLRCSPRSGDLSVYWYQQSLDQGLQFLIQYYNGEERAKGNILERFSAQQFPDLHSELNLSSLELGDSALYFCASSPSPGGSGNTIYFGEGSWLTVV.